These 7 T cell receptor beta chains were sequenced from one sample in a study of T cells after yellow fever vaccination (dated by TCRdb to the late 2010s). Library construction relied on 5' RACE. TCRdb records Illumina NovaSeq 6000 as the sequencer. TCRdb applied fastp at Q25 and MiXCR to the public reads, then kept only in-frame beta chains. Each CDR3 protein appears once, grouped with its most common genes and DNA. Recorded for this sample are some 300,000 distinct CDR3 sequences; 8.5% to 10% of them occurred a single time. Approximately 3.3% of the sample is taken by the ten largest. The treatment or condition tag for this specimen amounts to: live attenuated yellow fever vaccine strain. The sequences come from CD4+ T cells sorted from PBMCs, collected 5 days after the yellow fever booster vaccination. The receptors here all came from a man between 18 and 29 years old who received the YFV17D yellow fever vaccine.

This clonotype was seen at least ten times. The CDR3 spells CASTLGGKALHF. The DNA of the CDR3 is TGTGCCAGCACCCTCGGGGGGAAAGCCCTCCACTTT. The chain is built from TRBV28 and TRBJ1-6; TRBD1 is a possible D gene (5 bases). CDR3 length: 12 residues. Germline CDR1 reads MDHEN; CDR2 reads SYDVKM. V was pared by 7 bases and J by 14 bases, with 15 bases between.

J is TRBJ2-5 and V is TRBV6-5; TRBD2 is a possible D gene (6 bases). Germline assignment: CDR1 MNHEY and CDR2 SVGAGI. The CDR3 loop spans 12 amino acids. V lost 8 bases, J lost 6 bases, and 13 bases lay in between. The CDR3 sequence is CASGRGAQTQYF. CDR3 DNA sequence: TGTGCCAGCGGGCGGGGTGCACAGACCCAGTACTTC.

In this sample, this clonotype turned up a few times. This chain links TRBV18 with TRBJ2-1; no reliable D call. CDR1 and CDR2 from the germline V gene are KGHSH and LQKENI. The CDR3 is made up of 16 amino acids. V lost 1 base and J 3 bases, leaving 13 bases between the germline ends. For the CDR3, the DNA is TGTGCCAGCTCACCACGCCACGTACTGCACTACAATGAGCAGTTCTTC. As protein: CASSPRHVLHYNEQFF.

The chain uses TRBV12-3 or TRBV12-4 and TRBJ1-5; D is uncertain. The CDR3 is 16 amino acids. V dropped 1 base and J dropped 3 bases, with 13 bases sitting between them. CDR3: CASSLVPWGVNQPQHF. CDR3 nucleotide sequence: TGTGCCAGCAGTTTAGTCCCGTGGGGAGTCAATCAGCCCCAGCATTTT.

This clonotype was seen at least ten times. This chain joins TRBV4-3 and TRBJ2-2; the D gene is possibly TRBD2 (7 bases). V lost 0 bases, J lost 9 bases, and 14 bases lay in between. Germline V gene data show CDR1 as LGHNA and CDR2 as YSLEER. There are 15 residues in the CDR3. CDR3 DNA sequence: TGCGCCAGCAGCCAAGATCATCGGGGGGCGAGGGAGCTGTTTTTT. This codes for CASSQDHRGARELFF.

This clonotype was detected ten times or more. The V gene is TRBV5-1, the J gene TRBJ2-5; the D call may be TRBD1 or TRBD2 (5 bases each). There are 15 residues in the CDR3. Germline V lookup: CDR1 SGHRS, CDR2 YFSETQ. The V end lost 4 bases, the J end lost 1 base, and 14 bases lay between the germline ends. The CDR3 region is CASSSSLGAQETQYF. The CDR3 bases are TGCGCCAGCAGCAGCTCTCTCGGGGCCCAAGAGACCCAGTACTTC. Together with reference TRBV5-1 and TRBJ2-5, the CDR3 gives the full variable domain: KAGVTQTPRYLIKTRGQQVTLSCSPISGHRSVSWYQQTPGQGLQFLFEYFSETQRNKGNFPGRFSGRQFSNSRSEMNVSTLELGDSALYLCASSSSLGAQETQYFGPGTRLLVL.

This rearrangement joins TRBV6-5 to TRBJ1-1; D is possibly TRBD1 (6 bases). The V end was cut by 7 bases, the J end by 4 bases, with 19 bases between. The length of the CDR3 is 15 residues. From germline, CDR1 is MNHEY and CDR2 SVGAGI. The CDR3 coding sequence is TGTGCCAGCACTCCAGGGGCGCCGGATCCCACTGAAGCTTTCTTT. Its protein product is CASTPGAPDPTEAFF.